Sequencing of this T cell receptor (beta chain) was carried out in a study of identical twins. This clonotype was counted many times. What it recognizes is unknown. TCRdb analysed the 5' RACE reads with MiXCR anew, one entry per CDR3 protein. The data contain under 900,000 distinct CDR3 sequences, 9% to 15% of them singletons. Germline CDR1 reads MGHDK; CDR2 reads SYGVNS. Trimming stripped 2 bases from V and 8 bases from J, with 12 bases between. The CDR3 length is 14 residues. Regarding the study as a whole: Where out-of-frame alpha sequences were twin-shared, they showed excess low generation probability. Excess sharing by twins proved weaker in beta out-of-frame sequences.

These same data were also listed under a study on yellow fever vaccine responses in identical twins.

This chain connects TRBV25-1 to TRBJ1-4, with a weak D call TRBD1 (6 bases). The receptor's source is a woman between 18 and 29 years old in good health. Input material: PBMCs. The CDR3 DNA follows: TGTGCCAGCAGTGAAGGGGGCGCAGGGGAAAAACTGTTTTTT. This translates into CASSEGGAGEKLFF. The full variable domain, its missing parts supplied by reference TRBV25-1 and TRBJ1-4, is EADIYQTPRYLVIGTGKKITLECSQTMGHDKMYWYQQDPGMELHLIHYSYGVNSTEKGDLSSESTVSRIRTEHFPLTLESARPSHTSQYLCASSEGGAGEKLFFGSGTQLSVL.